These 15 T cell receptor beta chains were sequenced from one sample in a study of blood T cell repertoires in COVID-19. Generated by immunoSEQ multiplex PCR, the TCRdb table keeps only in-frame clones and is missing some. Of about 250,000 clones in the sample, about nine tenths are singletons; the top ten hold roughly 0.92%. Source material: peripheral blood. Source of these receptors: a middle-aged woman who had recovered from COVID-19.

The chain uses TRBV28 and TRBJ1-1, with a tentative D call TRBD1 (5 bases). Germline CDR1 MDHEN, CDR2 SYDVKM. V was cut by 0 bases and J by 5 bases, with 7 bases left in between. This CDR3 comprises 13 residues. The CDR3 here is CASSLWGRTEAFF. In nucleotides, the CDR3 is TGTGCCAGCAGTTTATGGGGGCGGACTGAAGCTTTCTTT.

The CDR3 DNA reads as TGTGCCAGCAGCTCCTGGTCCGGGGGGGAAACTAGCGGGAGGGCCAATGAGCAGTTCTTC. It is translated as CASSSWSGGETSGRANEQFF. The chain combines TRBV6-4 with TRBJ2-1; 13 bases map to TRBD2. CDR3 size: 20 residues. Germline V lookup: CDR1 MRHNA, CDR2 SNTAGT. Trimming removed 6 bases from V and 6 bases from J; junction bases left unmatched: 20.

The V and J genes are TRBV28 and TRBJ2-1, with a tentative D call TRBD1 (6 bases). Germline-derived CDR1 and CDR2 are MDHEN and SYDVKM. The CDR3 covers 14 residues. The V and J ends lost 7 bases and 3 bases respectively, with 13 bases between them. In nucleotides, the CDR3 is TGTGCCAGCAAAGGCGAGGACAGCTACAATGAGCAGTTCTTC. It translates to CASKGEDSYNEQFF.

The genes are TRBV11-2 and TRBJ2-1; no clear D. From germline, CDR1 is SGHAT and CDR2 FQNNGV. V was pared by 0 bases and J by 5 bases, with 5 bases between. The CDR3 is 13 residues long. In DNA, the CDR3 is TGTGCCAGCAGCTTAGATCTAGACAATGAGCAGTTCTTC. Protein sequence: CASSLDLDNEQFF.

This chain uses TRBV7-9 with TRBJ1-4; the D gene is possibly TRBD1 (5 bases). Trimming left V 4 bases short and J 10 bases short, with 13 bases between. Germline V lookup: CDR1 SEHNR, CDR2 FQNEAQ (reference sequence). The CDR3 totals 13 residues. The CDR3 reads CASSSQGGVKLFF. The DNA of the CDR3 is TGTGCCAGCAGCTCGCAGGGTGGGGTAAAACTGTTTTTT. Variable domain in full (rest from reference TRBV7-9 and TRBJ1-4): DTGVSQNPRHKITKRGQNVTFRCDPISEHNRLYWYRQTLGQGPEFLTYFQNEAQLEKSRLLSDRFSAERPKGSFSTLEIQRTEQGDSAMYLCASSSQGGVKLFFGSGTQLSVL.

A single count supports this clone. V gene TRBV5-6 combines with J gene TRBJ2-7; 12 bases map to TRBD2. CDR1 and CDR2 from the germline V gene are SGHDT and YYEEEE. The CDR3 consists of 19 residues. Losses at the gene ends were 0 bases for V and 3 bases for J; bases not matched to a gene: 13. CDR3 region: CASSLETSGSFFSVYEQYF. The CDR3 DNA is TGTGCCAGCAGCTTGGAGACTAGCGGGAGTTTTTTTTCGGTCTACGAGCAGTACTTC.

V is TRBV6-5 and J is TRBJ1-1, with D perhaps TRBD1 (6 bases). The V and J ends lost 6 bases and 5 bases respectively, with 13 bases between them. CDR1 is MNHEY, CDR2 SVGAGI, per germline. The CDR3 is made up of 13 amino acids. CDR3 protein: CASRPNRVTEAFF. As DNA, the CDR3 is TGTGCCAGCAGACCAAACAGGGTAACTGAAGCTTTCTTT.

The V gene is TRBV5-4, the J gene TRBJ2-7, with a tentative D call TRBD2 (5 bases). CDR3 length: 15 amino acids. The V end was cut by 2 bases, the J end by 2 bases, with 14 bases between. Germline V gene lookup returns CDR1 SGHNT and CDR2 YYREEE (reference sequence). CDR3 protein: CASSLGGLAAYEQYF. CDR3 in DNA: TGTGCCAGCAGCTTAGGTGGTCTAGCAGCCTACGAGCAGTACTTC.

The chain combines TRBV9 with TRBJ2-5; 10 bases are a match to TRBD2. Per germline, CDR1 SGDLS and CDR2 YYNGEE. The V gene end was trimmed by 0 bases and the J gene end by 4 bases; junction bases not matched to a gene: 6. CDR3 length equals 16 residues. The CDR3, as DNA: TGTGCCAGCAGCGTAGCCCCTAGCGGGAGTCTAGAGACCCAGTACTTC. Residues: CASSVAPSGSLETQYF.

The V and J genes are TRBV28 and TRBJ1-4; 7 bases are shared with TRBD1. In germline, CDR1 is MDHEN, CDR2 SYDVKM. Germline trimming cut 6 bases from V and 4 bases from J; bases unmatched to any gene: 5. The CDR3 loop spans 14 amino acids. As DNA, the CDR3 is TGTGCCAGCAGCGGGGACAGCCGTAATGAAAAACTGTTTTTT. Translating it yields CASSGDSRNEKLFF.

This clone was seen just once. The chain links TRBV19 to TRBJ2-1, with unresolved D. The CDR3 loop spans 15 amino acids. The germline V and J ends were trimmed by 3 bases and 0 bases, with 9 bases remaining between them. Germline V CDR1 and CDR2: LNHDA, SQIVND (reference sequence). Here the CDR3 reads CASSIIPSSYNEQFF. The DNA of the CDR3 is TGTGCCAGTAGTATCATTCCTAGCTCCTACAATGAGCAGTTCTTC.

J is TRBJ2-1 and V is TRBV2; a weak D match, TRBD1 (6 bases). Trimming removed 6 bases at V and 0 bases at J, with 12 bases between. Germline V gives CDR1 SNHLY, CDR2 FYNNEI. The CDR3 loop spans 15 amino acids. The DNA for the CDR3 is TGTGCCAGCAGGGGCGACAGGAGCTCCTACAATGAGCAGTTCTTC. This gives the protein CASRGDRSSYNEQFF.

The chain's CDR3 is CASSPPVAGGRSNEQFF. The DNA of the CDR3 is TGTGCCAGCTCACCGCCCGTGGCGGGAGGACGTAGCAATGAGCAGTTCTTC. The V and J genes are TRBV18 and TRBJ2-1, with TRBD2 matching over 8 bases. The CDR3 has 17 amino acids. V shed 3 bases, J shed 6 bases, and the junction held 13 bases outside the gene matches. The germline V gene encodes CDR1 KGHSH and CDR2 LQKENI.

The chain has TRBV7-3 and TRBJ2-2; 9 nucleotides match TRBD2. Germline lookup yields CDR1 SGHTA and CDR2 FQGTGA. The CDR3 runs 20 residues. V lost 5 bases to trimming and J lost 6 bases; unmatched junction nucleotides: 22. The CDR3, as DNA: TGTGCCAGCAGCATCGGGCCTTTGTTGCCGGGACTAGCAGAGGCCGGGGAGCTGTTTTTT. Its translation is CASSIGPLLPGLAEAGELFF.

This chain uses TRBV28 with TRBJ1-2, with D tentatively TRBD1 (6 bases). Germline V gene data show CDR1 as MDHEN and CDR2 as SYDVKM. V lost 6 bases and J 5 bases, leaving 16 bases between the germline ends. The CDR3 is made up of 14 amino acids. The CDR3 sequence is CASSGPPGQYGYTF. For the CDR3, the DNA is TGTGCCAGCAGCGGACCCCCAGGACAGTATGGCTACACCTTC.